This passage covers 29 T cell receptor beta chains from one sample sequenced in a study of OX40 agonist ivuxolimab in advanced cancers. The data were produced by immunoSEQ multiplex PCR, yet TCRdb's version contains in-frame clones alone and is incomplete. The sample contains several thousand clones, about four fifths of which appear only once. The material was CD4+ or CD8+ T cells sorted from blood, obtained in a trial of the OX40 agonist ivuxolimab. Source of these receptors: an adult with an advanced solid tumor such as melanoma, head and neck, liver or kidney cancer.

The chain couples TRBV20-1 to TRBJ1-2; D remains unclear. This CDR3 has 11 residues. Germline lookup yields CDR1 DFQATT and CDR2 SNEGSKA (reference sequence). V lost 0 bases, J lost 8 bases, and 7 bases lay in between. The CDR3 loop reads CSARDRRGYTF. The CDR3 nucleotides read TGCAGTGCTAGAGATCGTCGAGGCTACACCTTC.

The chain employs TRBV4-3 and TRBJ1-2; D is unresolved. V lost 0 bases and J lost 3, with 14 bases in between. CDR1 is LGHNA, CDR2 YSLEER, per germline. This CDR3 has 16 residues. CDR3 loop: CASSQDWRTVHYGYTF. The CDR3 nucleotides are TGCGCCAGCAGCCAAGATTGGAGGACGGTTCACTATGGCTACACCTTC.

V is TRBV4-2 and J is TRBJ1-1; the D is unclear. Per germline, CDR1 LGHNA and CDR2 YNFKEQ. The CDR3 length is 14 residues. V was shortened by 0 bases and J by 2 bases, with 7 bases between the two germline ends. CDR3 bases: TGTGCCAGCAGCCAAGACCTCGCCAACACTGAAGCTTTCTTT. Protein: CASSQDLANTEAFF.

This chain links TRBV2 with TRBJ1-2, with TRBD1 identical over 7 bases. With V trimmed by 10 bases and J by 4 bases, 9 bases remained unmatched. Germline lookup yields CDR1 SNHLY and CDR2 FYNNEI. The CDR3 has 13 amino acids. The CDR3 DNA follows: TGTGCCACCCCGACAGGGACCGGCTATGGCTACACCTTC. Its translation: CATPTGTGYGYTF. Full variable domain (outside the CDR3, taken from reference TRBV2 and TRBJ1-2): EPEVTQTPSHQVTQMGQEVILRCVPISNHLYFYWYRQILGQKVEFLVSFYNNEISEKSEIFDDQFSVERPDGSNFTLKIRSTKLEDSAMYFCATPTGTGYGYTFGSGTRLTVV.

The genes are TRBV5-4 and TRBJ1-5; TRBD1 might be the D (5 bases). The CDR3 extends over 14 amino acids. V was cut by 2 bases and J by 1 base, with 7 bases left in between. Germline loops: CDR1 SGHNT, CDR2 YYREEE (reference sequence). The CDR3 spells CASSFRGSNQPQHF. The CDR3 DNA follows: TGTGCCAGCAGCTTCCGGGGCAGCAATCAGCCCCAGCATTTT.

This chain uses TRBV7-9 with TRBJ1-5; perhaps TRBD1 as D (6 bases). This CDR3 is 13 amino acids long. The germline CDR1 and CDR2 sequences are SEHNR and FQNEAQ (reference sequence). Trimming removed 1 base at V and 7 bases at J, with 8 bases between. The CDR3 nucleotides are TGTGCCAGCAGCTTAGGGGGGGGCCAGCCCCAGCATTTT. This codes for CASSLGGGQPQHF.

The chain has TRBV4-1 and TRBJ2-7; 10 nucleotides line up with TRBD1. The germline V gene has CDR1 MGHRA and CDR2 YSYEKL. Trimming removed 3 bases from V and 5 bases from J; junction bases left unmatched: 1. The CDR3 runs to 13 residues. DNA of the CDR3: TGCGCCAGCAGCCAGACAGGGGGCGACGAGCAGTACTTC. This translates into CASSQTGGDEQYF.

The genes are TRBV2 and TRBJ2-1, with D possibly called TRBD1 or TRBD2 (5 bases each). V was trimmed by 8 bases and J by 0 bases, leaving 20 bases between them. From germline, CDR1 is SNHLY and CDR2 FYNNEI. The CDR3 is made up of 17 amino acids. CDR3 sequence (DNA): TGTGCCAGCCTCCGGGACGCCTCCTTGTTCTCCTACAATGAGCAGTTCTTC. Translated, it gives CASLRDASLFSYNEQFF. The complete variable domain, with remaining parts taken from reference TRBV2 and TRBJ2-1, reads EPEVTQTPSHQVTQMGQEVILRCVPISNHLYFYWYRQILGQKVEFLVSFYNNEISEKSEIFDDQFSVERPDGSNFTLKIRSTKLEDSAMYFCASLRDASLFSYNEQFFGPGTRLTVL.

This clone was seen only a few times. The V call is TRBV27, the J call TRBJ2-3; D unresolved. The germline V gene has CDR1 MNHEY and CDR2 SMNVEV (reference sequence). The CDR3 covers 16 residues. Trimming took off 3 bases at V and 0 bases at J, with 13 bases between the two ends. CDR3 bases: TGTGCCAGCAGTTTTTTTTCGCCCCAGAGCACAGATACGCAGTATTTT. The encoded protein is CASSFFSPQSTDTQYF.

This clone came up a few times. J is TRBJ2-1 and V is TRBV10-3; 7 bases align to TRBD2. The CDR3 consists of 14 residues. The V gene's germline CDR1 is ENHRY and CDR2 SYGVKD. The ends lost 10 bases at V and 9 bases at J; junction bases unmatched: 15. CDR3 residues: CATAWTSGGSEQFF. CDR3 sequence (DNA): TGTGCCACCGCTTGGACTAGTGGGGGGAGTGAGCAGTTCTTC.

This clone appeared a single time. V and J are TRBV6-6 and TRBJ2-7; D may correspond to TRBD1 or TRBD2 (5 bases each). The CDR3 totals 13 residues. Trimming removed 8 bases at V and 4 bases at J, with 15 bases between. Germline V gives CDR1 MNHNY, CDR2 SVGAGI (reference sequence). The CDR3 sequence: CASGQGGGYEQYF. The CDR3 bases are TGTGCCAGCGGTCAGGGTGGGGGATACGAGCAGTACTTC.

In this sample, this clone is medium-sized (0.01 to 0.1%). The chain joins TRBV29-1 to TRBJ1-2, with a weak D call TRBD1 (6 bases). There are 13 residues in the CDR3. CDR1 and CDR2 from the germline V gene are SQVTM and ANQGSEA. Trimming shortened V by 7 bases and J by 3 bases, and 15 bases separated the two germline ends. The DNA for the CDR3 is TGCAGCGCCCGGACAGAGTTTGACTATGGCTACACCTTC. Translated, it gives CSARTEFDYGYTF.

The count of this clone is one. V gene TRBV14 combines with J gene TRBJ1-2; D gene unclear. The CDR3 has 12 residues. Germline-derived CDR1 and CDR2 are SGHDN and FVKESK. Trimming shortened V by 3 bases and J by 4 bases, and 6 bases separated the two germline ends. The CDR3 sequence is CASSHPGYGYTF. The CDR3 DNA reads TGTGCCAGCAGCCATCCGGGCTATGGCTACACCTTC.

This chain uses TRBV27 with TRBJ1-2, with D possibly being TRBD1 (6 bases). CDR1 MNHEY and CDR2 SMNVEV come from the germline V gene (reference sequence). The V gene lost 2 bases and the J gene lost 2 bases, with 12 bases spanning the gap. The CDR3 length is 15 residues. CDR3 protein: CASSLEGGGNYGYTF. The DNA for the CDR3 is TGTGCCAGCAGTTTAGAAGGAGGGGGAAACTATGGCTACACCTTC.

This clone was observed a single time. The chain links TRBV12-5 to TRBJ1-2; perhaps TRBD1 as D (6 bases). Trimming took 1 base from V and 6 from J, leaving 15 bases between them. This CDR3 region has 15 residues. CDR1 and CDR2 from the germline V gene are LGHNT and FRNRAP. Here the CDR3 reads CASGLDREVEDGYTF. CDR3 coding DNA: TGTGCTAGTGGTTTGGACAGGGAGGTAGAGGATGGCTACACCTTC.

The chain couples TRBV11-2 to TRBJ2-5; D gene uncertain. V lost 2 bases to trimming and J lost 1 base, with 11 bases between them. CDR3 length: 15 residues. Germline V lookup: CDR1 SGHAT, CDR2 FQNNGV. The CDR3 loop is CASSLYSYTQETQYF. The CDR3 DNA follows: TGTGCCAGCAGCTTATACTCTTACACCCAAGAGACCCAGTACTTC.

The chain couples TRBV9 to TRBJ2-3; D unresolved. Germline V gives CDR1 SGDLS, CDR2 YYNGEE. This CDR3 contains 15 residues. V was trimmed by 0 bases and J by 2 bases, leaving 10 bases between them. CDR3: CASSVGFRNTDTQYF. CDR3 DNA sequence: TGTGCCAGCAGCGTAGGATTTCGAAACACAGATACGCAGTATTTT.

V is TRBV13 and J is TRBJ2-1, with D possibly TRBD1 on 6 matching bases. The germline CDR1 and CDR2 sequences are PRHDT and FYEKMQ (reference sequence). CDR3 length equals 13 residues. V was pared by 2 bases and J by 6 bases, with 8 bases between. The CDR3 DNA sequence: TGTGCCAGCAGCTTAAGGGGGATCAATGAGCAGTTCTTC. Its protein is CASSLRGINEQFF.

V is TRBV7-9 and J is TRBJ2-3; 12 bases agree with TRBD2. Per germline, CDR1 SEHNR and CDR2 FQNEAQ (reference sequence). The V and J ends lost 3 bases and 2 bases, in that order; junction bases with no gene match: 3. The CDR3 is 16 amino acids. The CDR3 DNA reads as TGTGCCAGCAGCTTGGGACTAGCGGGTAACACAGATACGCAGTATTTT. Translated, it gives CASSLGLAGNTDTQYF.

Turning to this clone: At one end, the junction sequence differs from germline, possibly due to a read error. The chain uses TRBV5-4 and TRBJ1-2; 7 positions agree with TRBD1. Germline CDR1 reads SGHNT; CDR2 reads YYREEE (reference sequence). This CDR3 has 12 residues. The CDR3 spells CASSSMGQPASF. The CDR3 DNA sequence: TGTGCCAGCAGCTCGATGGGACAGCCCGCTTCCTTC.

The gene calls are TRBV6-5 and TRBJ1-4; unclear D gene. This CDR3 region has 10 residues. V lost 8 bases and J lost 7, with 5 bases in between. CDR1 and CDR2 from the germline V gene are MNHEY and SVGAGI. The CDR3 DNA sequence: TGTGCCAGCCTCCGTGAAAAACTGTTTTTT. Amino acid sequence: CASLREKLFF.

This chain links TRBV7-6 with TRBJ1-6; D is undetermined. The CDR3 extends over 12 amino acids. Germline-derived CDR1 and CDR2 are SGHVS and FNYEAQ. Trimming removed 5 bases at V and 5 bases at J, with 4 bases between. The CDR3 DNA follows: TGTGCCAGCAGCGCTGATAATTCACCCCTCCACTTT. The encoded protein is CASSADNSPLHF.

This chain links TRBV2 with TRBJ2-7; 7 bases map to TRBD1. J was trimmed by 2 bases and V by 4 bases; bases with no gene match: 5. The CDR3 spans 14 residues. Germline V gene data show CDR1 as SNHLY and CDR2 as FYNNEI. The CDR3 bases are TGTGCCAGCAGTGGACAGGGAGTCGCCTACGAGCAGTACTTC. Translated, it gives CASSGQGVAYEQYF.

This chain joins TRBV4-1 and TRBJ1-4; no firm D call. Germline CDR1 and CDR2: MGHRA and YSYEKL. The ends were cut back, 0 bases at V and 10 bases at J, with 21 bases in the middle. This CDR3 spans 17 amino acids. The DNA of the CDR3 is TGCGCCAGCAGCCAAGATCCCGCCGCTTCCAACCCCCGAAAACTGTTTTTT. This gives the protein CASSQDPAASNPRKLFF.

V and J are TRBV4-1 and TRBJ2-1; D is undetermined. The CDR3 totals 16 residues. From germline, CDR1 is MGHRA and CDR2 YSYEKL. Trimming stripped 1 base from V and 8 bases from J, with 18 bases between. The CDR3 DNA is TGCGCCAGCAGCCAAGGACCGGAGAGGCTAACGTATGAGCAGTTCTTC. Translated, it gives CASSQGPERLTYEQFF.

V and J are TRBV14 and TRBJ1-2; D unresolved. This CDR3 comprises 13 residues. V shed 1 base and J shed 4 bases, with 7 bases lying between them. Germline lookup yields CDR1 SGHDN and CDR2 FVKESK. CDR3 in DNA: TGTGCCAGCAGCCAAGCCGGCGGCTATGGCTACACCTTC. It specifies CASSQAGGYGYTF.

The V and J genes are TRBV30 and TRBJ2-7; D is undetermined. The V end was cut by 5 bases, the J end by 5 bases, with 10 bases between. This CDR3 spans 11 amino acids. The germline V gene has CDR1 GTSNPN and CDR2 SVGIG (reference sequence). The CDR3 DNA is TGTGCCTGGGCCCTCCCACACGAGCAGTACTTC. This codes for CAWALPHEQYF.

The chain recombines TRBV6-1 with TRBJ2-7; 7 bases align to TRBD1. The CDR3 is 12 residues long. Germline loops: CDR1 MNHNS, CDR2 SASEGT. V was clipped by 10 bases and J by 3 bases; unmatched bases: 6. CDR3 sequence: CATRTGDYEQYF. As DNA, the CDR3 is TGTGCCACTCGAACAGGGGACTACGAGCAGTACTTC.

The V gene is TRBV5-1, the J gene TRBJ2-1; D remains unclear. The germline gives CDR1 SGHRS, CDR2 YFSETQ. The CDR3 length is 12 residues. Trimming left V 7 bases short and J 8 bases short, with 13 bases between. The CDR3 DNA reads as TGCGCCAGCTTAGCCCGTAGGGATGAGCAGTTCTTC. Protein sequence: CASLARRDEQFF.